The next 32 T cell receptor beta chains were all read from a single sample in a study of blood T cell repertoires in COVID-19. Assay used: immunoSEQ multiplex PCR; TCRdb lists only in-frame clones, some missing. The table includes around 85,000 clones, 86% detected once. The source material was peripheral blood. The receptor set was obtained from a man aged 45-65 years with active COVID-19.

The chain has TRBV6-8 and TRBJ2-7, with D maybe TRBD1 (6 bases). The CDR3 has 12 residues. V was shortened by 2 bases and J by 6 bases, with 8 bases between the two germline ends. Germline V gives CDR1 MNHGY, CDR2 SAAAGT. The DNA of the CDR3 is TGTGCCAGCAGTTACCCCAGGGGCGAGCAGTACTTC. As protein: CASSYPRGEQYF.

The CDR3 sequence: CASSLTSVSNTGELFF. For the CDR3, the DNA is TGCGCCAGCAGCCTGACTAGCGTCTCGAACACCGGGGAGCTGTTTTTT. V gene TRBV5-1 combines with J gene TRBJ2-2, with 8 positions matching TRBD2. This CDR3 is 16 amino acids long. Trimming removed 4 bases from V and 0 bases from J; junction bases left unmatched: 5. Germline CDR1 is SGHRS and CDR2 is YFSETQ.

This chain's CDR3 is CASRSTGMNTEAFF. The CDR3 DNA reads as TGTGCCAGCAGATCGACAGGAATGAACACTGAAGCTTTCTTT. This chain uses TRBV25-1 with TRBJ1-1; tentatively, D is TRBD1 (6 bases). Germline CDR1 is MGHDK and CDR2 is SYGVNS. V was pared by 6 bases and J by 0 bases, with 11 bases between. This CDR3 contains 14 residues.

This clone has just one count. The chain carries TRBV7-2 and TRBJ2-7; 9 bases agree with TRBD2. Germline V lookup: CDR1 SGHTA, CDR2 FQGNSA. The CDR3 loop spans 13 amino acids. The junction had 7 bases not matched to a gene; V was cut back by 4 bases and J by 9 bases. This chain's CDR3 is CASSSVAGEGQYF. The CDR3, as DNA: TGTGCCAGCAGCTCCGTAGCGGGAGAGGGGCAGTACTTC.

This clone was detected only once. The genes are TRBV29-1 and TRBJ2-3, with 7 bases lining up with TRBD1. CDR3 length: 12 amino acids. J lost 4 bases, V lost 7 bases, and 5 bases had no gene match. Per germline, CDR1 SQVTM and CDR2 ANQGSEA. Here the CDR3 reads CSGRQGSDTQYF. CDR3 DNA: TGCAGCGGCCGACAGGGTTCAGATACGCAGTATTTT.

The chain recombines TRBV14 with TRBJ2-3, with 8 positions matching TRBD1. J lost 9 bases, V lost 1 base, and 3 bases had no gene match. CDR1 SGHDN and CDR2 FVKESK come from the germline V gene. The CDR3 length is 13 residues. The CDR3 loop reads CASSQVNRGTQYF. As DNA, the CDR3 is TGTGCCAGCAGCCAAGTGAACAGGGGGACGCAGTATTTT.

The J gene is TRBJ2-5, the V gene TRBV4-1, with 8 bases that match TRBD1. V was clipped by 2 bases and J by 1 base; unmatched bases: 3. Germline values: CDR1 MGHRA, CDR2 YSYEKL. This CDR3 has 15 amino acids. CDR3 region: CASSQHGTGQETQYF. As DNA, the CDR3 is TGCGCCAGCAGCCAACATGGGACAGGCCAAGAGACCCAGTACTTC.

The table lists this clone with a count of one. The chain joins TRBV7-3 to TRBJ2-6, with D possibly matching TRBD2 (5 bases). This CDR3 is 18 amino acids long. Germline CDR1 SGHTA, CDR2 FQGTGA. Trimming took 5 bases from V and 0 from J, leaving 17 bases between them. Here the CDR3 reads CASSPAGRKSSGANVLTF. The CDR3 DNA sequence: TGTGCCAGCAGCCCGGCGGGCAGGAAGAGCTCTGGGGCCAACGTCCTGACTTTC.

This chain uses TRBV5-6 with TRBJ2-7; TRBD2 aligns across 11 bases. J lost 3 bases, V lost 4 bases, and 3 bases had no gene match. Germline values: CDR1 SGHDT, CDR2 YYEEEE. The CDR3 is made up of 14 amino acids. CDR3 loop: CASSLTSGGYEQYF. The CDR3 nucleotides are TGTGCCAGCAGCCTCACTAGCGGGGGCTACGAGCAGTACTTC.

This clone has just one count. This chain joins TRBV6-5 and TRBJ1-3; 7 bases align to TRBD1. J was trimmed by 5 bases and V by 2 bases; bases with no gene match: 3. CDR1 MNHEY and CDR2 SVGAGI come from the germline V gene. The CDR3 spans 14 residues. CDR3 nucleotide sequence: TGTGCCAGCAGTTACCGACAGGGCAGAAACACCATATATTTT. Protein: CASSYRQGRNTIYF.

The chain employs TRBV5-4 and TRBJ1-2, with TRBD1 matching over 10 bases. The CDR3 is 13 residues long. V dropped 4 bases and J dropped 8; count of bases not matched to a gene: 5. CDR1 is SGHNT and CDR2 is YYREEE in the germline V gene (reference sequence). CDR3 loop: CASSPGTGEGYTF. CDR3 coding DNA: TGTGCCAGCAGCCCCGGGACAGGGGAAGGCTACACCTTC.

The rearrangement links TRBV4-2 to TRBJ2-4; the D gene is possibly TRBD2 (7 bases). Germline lookup yields CDR1 LGHNA and CDR2 YNFKEQ. V was clipped by 0 bases and J by 6 bases, with 15 bases between them. The CDR3 is 16 amino acids. The CDR3 is CASSQEGAGAGNIQYF. DNA of the CDR3: TGTGCCAGCAGCCAAGAAGGTGCGGGGGCGGGAAACATTCAGTACTTC.

The chain combines TRBV24-1 with TRBJ2-5; TRBD2 agrees at 8 bases. There are 15 residues in the CDR3. V lost 6 bases to trimming and J lost 5 bases; unmatched junction nucleotides: 10. The germline gives CDR1 KGHDR, CDR2 SFDVKD. CDR3 sequence (DNA): TGTGCCACCAGTCTGGGACTAGATCCGATCGAGACCCAGTACTTC. It yields the protein CATSLGLDPIETQYF.

By proportion, this clone is medium-sized. The V gene is TRBV7-9, the J gene TRBJ1-1; weak D call: TRBD1 (5 bases). The V gene's germline CDR1 is SEHNR and CDR2 FQNEAQ (reference sequence). The CDR3 is 12 amino acids. Trimming took off 3 bases at V and 6 bases at J, with 8 bases between the two ends. The DNA for the CDR3 is TGTGCCAGCAGCTTTGGGGGGGCTGAAGCTTTCTTT. Protein sequence: CASSFGGAEAFF.

The chain couples TRBV28 to TRBJ1-1; 10 bases are a match to TRBD1. The CDR3 is made up of 14 amino acids. Germline V lookup: CDR1 MDHEN, CDR2 SYDVKM. V trimming: 6 bases; J trimming: 4 bases; junction bases outside the gene matches: 5. The CDR3 DNA reads as TGTGCCAGCAGCCAGGGACAGGGGCGCACTGAAGCTTTCTTT. Amino acid sequence: CASSQGQGRTEAFF.

The genes are TRBV2 and TRBJ1-1; TRBD1 agrees at 8 bases. In germline, CDR1 is SNHLY, CDR2 FYNNEI. The CDR3 contains 12 residues. J lost 11 bases, V lost 6 bases, and 8 bases had no gene match. CDR3 DNA: TGTGCCAGCAGCGAAAGCAGGGGGCTGGCTTTCTTT. As protein: CASSESRGLAFF. Supplemented by reference TRBV2 and TRBJ1-1, the full variable domain reads EPEVTQTPSHQVTQMGQEVILRCVPISNHLYFYWYRQILGQKVEFLVSFYNNEISEKSEIFDDQFSVERPDGSNFTLKIRSTKLEDSAMYFCASSESRGLAFFGQGTRLTVV.

This chain uses TRBV28 with TRBJ2-1; 9 bases are shared with TRBD2. This CDR3 contains 13 residues. CDR1 and CDR2 from the germline V gene are MDHEN and SYDVKM. After removal of 4 bases from V and 6 bases from J, the junction contained 1 base not matched to a gene. The CDR3, as DNA: TGTGCCAGCAGTTGGACTAGCGTCAATGAGCAGTTCTTC. Encoded protein: CASSWTSVNEQFF.

This chain uses TRBV9 with TRBJ2-7, with D possibly being TRBD2 (5 bases). Trimming cost V 4 bases and J 1 base, with 15 bases left between them. The CDR3 is 15 residues long. Germline loops: CDR1 SGDLS, CDR2 YYNGEE. CDR3 loop: CASSPRSGNSYEQYF. DNA for the CDR3: TGTGCCAGCAGCCCTAGAAGCGGAAATTCCTACGAGCAGTACTTC.

The rearrangement uses TRBV7-9 and TRBJ1-3, with D maybe TRBD1 (5 bases). In germline, CDR1 is SEHNR, CDR2 FQNEAQ (reference sequence). The CDR3 is 15 amino acids. V lost 4 bases, J lost 5 bases, and 15 bases lay in between. CDR3 DNA sequence: TGTGCCAGCAGCTCGGGGGATTTCGGGAGAAACACCATATATTTT. Translating gives CASSSGDFGRNTIYF.

The V and J genes are TRBV19 and TRBJ1-5; TRBD1 matches at 9 bases. From germline, CDR1 is LNHDA and CDR2 SQIVND (reference sequence). CDR3 length equals 17 residues. Trimming at V came to 7 bases and at J to 4 bases, leaving 14 bases not matched to a gene. CDR3 loop: CASKRISGTGLNQPQHF. CDR3 sequence (DNA): TGTGCCAGTAAGAGGATTTCCGGGACAGGGCTGAATCAGCCCCAGCATTTT.

This chain uses TRBV13 with TRBJ1-2; D gene ambiguous. This CDR3 region has 12 residues. Trimming left V 6 bases short and J 1 base short, with 6 bases between. Per the germline V gene, CDR1 is PRHDT and CDR2 is FYEKMQ (reference sequence). As DNA, the CDR3 is TGTGCCAGCAGTCGTATTAACTATGGCTACACCTTC. Residues: CASSRINYGYTF.

The genes are TRBV6-5 and TRBJ1-6, with 7 bases lining up with TRBD1. This CDR3 has 13 residues. Germline CDR1 and CDR2: MNHEY and SVGAGI. The V and J ends lost 6 bases and 9 bases, in that order; junction bases with no gene match: 5. CDR3 sequence reads: CASRFRGSSPLHF. The CDR3 region has the DNA TGTGCCAGCAGATTCAGGGGGAGTTCACCCCTCCACTTT.

The V gene is TRBV7-9, the J gene TRBJ2-7, with a possible D match to TRBD2 (5 bases). V lost 5 bases to trimming and J lost 2 bases, with 19 bases between them. Germline CDR1 SEHNR, CDR2 FQNEAQ (reference sequence). The CDR3 covers 16 residues. The CDR3 DNA reads as TGTGCCAGCAGCCCCCGTGGACTTGCCGAGACCTACGAGCAGTACTTC. Protein sequence: CASSPRGLAETYEQYF.

The CDR3 sequence is CASSFRENTEAFF. The CDR3 bases are TGTGCCAGCAGTTTTCGGGAGAACACTGAAGCTTTCTTT. The chain combines TRBV12-3 or TRBV12-4 with TRBJ1-1, with D unresolved. V was cut by 3 bases and J by 1 base, with 6 bases left in between. The CDR3 totals 13 residues.

The chain couples TRBV6-5 to TRBJ2-7, with 7 positions matching TRBD2. The CDR3 has 15 residues. From germline, CDR1 is MNHEY and CDR2 SVGAGI. V dropped 2 bases and J dropped 2; count of bases not matched to a gene: 6. CDR3 residues: CASSYGPSGPYEQYF. CDR3 bases: TGTGCCAGCAGTTACGGTCCTAGCGGCCCCTACGAGCAGTACTTC.

The genes are TRBV24-1 and TRBJ2-1, with 11 bases fitting TRBD2. Germline V gene sequence: CDR1 KGHDR, CDR2 SFDVKD. With V trimmed by 4 bases and J by 4 bases, 8 bases remained unmatched. This CDR3 has 17 residues. This CDR3 reads CATSDPSPSGGYNEQFF. The DNA of the CDR3 is TGTGCCACCAGTGACCCCTCCCCTAGCGGGGGGTACAATGAGCAGTTCTTC.

This rearrangement joins TRBV27 to TRBJ2-3; possibly TRBD2 for D (5 bases). The germline CDR1 and CDR2 sequences are MNHEY and SMNVEV (reference sequence). V shed 3 bases and J shed 4 bases, with 11 bases lying between them. The CDR3 is made up of 14 amino acids. The CDR3 DNA sequence: TGTGCCAGCAGTTTTAAGGCTAGCCCAGATACGCAGTATTTT. It encodes CASSFKASPDTQYF.

The CDR3 loop is CASSFGQTHYGYTF. The CDR3 nucleotides read TGTGCCAGCAGTTTTGGACAGACGCACTATGGCTACACCTTC. The chain employs TRBV28 and TRBJ1-2, with D possibly matching TRBD1 (6 bases). Between the trimmed V and J ends, which lost 3 bases and 3 bases, there was a span of 11 bases. This CDR3 is built from 14 residues. Germline V gene sequence: CDR1 MDHEN, CDR2 SYDVKM.

The chain couples TRBV2 to TRBJ2-3; TRBD1 matches at 9 bases. This CDR3 has 18 residues. The ends lost 6 bases at V and 1 base at J; junction bases unmatched: 14. Germline-derived CDR1 and CDR2 are SNHLY and FYNNEI. This CDR3 is CASSLSTEQGAGTDTQYF. The CDR3 region has the DNA TGTGCCAGCAGCCTTTCGACCGAACAGGGGGCGGGCACAGATACGCAGTATTTT.

The J gene is TRBJ1-5, the V gene TRBV7-9, with D uncertain. Germline V gene lookup returns CDR1 SEHNR and CDR2 FQNEAQ (reference sequence). V dropped 1 base and J dropped 9 bases, with 16 bases sitting between them. The CDR3 consists of 15 residues. The CDR3 region has the DNA TGTGCCAGCAGCTTAGAGGGCACGGTGGGAGGGCCCCAGCATTTT. Its protein is CASSLEGTVGGPQHF. The full variable domain, completed using reference TRBV7-9 and TRBJ1-5, is DTGVSQNPRHKITKRGQNVTFRCDPISEHNRLYWYRQTLGQGPEFLTYFQNEAQLEKSRLLSDRFSAERPKGSFSTLEIQRTEQGDSAMYLCASSLEGTVGGPQHFGDGTRLSIL.

The rearrangement uses TRBV30 and TRBJ2-3, with 9 bases lining up with TRBD2. Germline values: CDR1 GTSNPN, CDR2 SVGIG (reference sequence). V lost 3 bases, J lost 3 bases, and 7 bases stayed unmatched. This CDR3 spans 15 amino acids. In DNA, the CDR3 is TGTGCCTGGAGAGGCGCGGGAGGGCCAACAGATACGCAGTATTTT. Its translation is CAWRGAGGPTDTQYF.

The chain recombines TRBV6-5 with TRBJ1-6; D call uncertain. The CDR3 consists of 15 residues. The V end lost 6 bases, the J end lost 7 bases, and 16 bases lay between the germline ends. In germline, CDR1 is MNHEY, CDR2 SVGAGI. CDR3 amino acids: CASRQIEGNNSPLHF. The CDR3 region has the DNA TGTGCCAGCAGGCAAATTGAGGGAAACAATTCACCCCTCCACTTT.